A selection of T cell receptor beta chains follows, all from one sample in a study of T cells in Graves' hyperthyroidism and ophthalmopathy. A single record per CDR3 protein comes from TCRdb applying MiXCR to the multiplex PCR reads. Altogether a few hundred thousand distinct CDR3 sequences are present, around a sixth being singletons, with the ten largest covering roughly 6.6%. Sequenced: blood. These TCRs come from a woman aged 25 to 39 with Graves' hyperthyroidism. Both conserved end residues are part of each CDR3. D genes are given only for firm matches. For some rows the clone size is stated as once, few or many, or as a class when expanded; others skip it.

many,TRBV20-1,TRBJ2-2,.,CSARDGQTNTGELFF,TGCAGTGCTAGAGATGGGCAGACGAACACCGGGGAGCTGTTTTTT
many,TRBV28,TRBJ2-5,.,CAGAGSVAETQYF,TGTGCCGGGGCAGGGAGCGTGGCGGAGACCCAGTACTTC
few,TRBV10-3,TRBJ1-1,.,CAISENGPTEAFF,TGTGCCATCAGTGAGAACGGGCCCACTGAAGCTTTCTTT
many,TRBV12-3/TRBV12-4,TRBJ2-7,TRBD1,CASSGTGFVYEQYF,TGTGCCAGCAGTGGGACAGGGTTTGTCTACGAGCAGTACTTC
.,TRBV4-3,TRBJ2-7,.,CASSQAPGQGEQYF,TGCGCCAGCAGCCAAGCGCCGGGGCAGGGCGAGCAGTACTTC
few,TRBV9,TRBJ2-2,.,CASSFAPFEDTGELFF,TGTGCCAGCAGCTTCGCCCCTTTTGAAGACACCGGGGAGCTGTTTTTT
.,TRBV10-2,TRBJ2-1,.,CASSEIGRSNEQFF,TGCGCCAGCAGTGAGATCGGCAGGAGCAATGAGCAGTTCTTC
.,TRBV10-3,TRBJ2-1,TRBD2,CAISYQREGDNEQFF,TGTGCCATCAGTTATCAGCGGGAAGGCGACAATGAGCAGTTCTTC
.,TRBV7-9,TRBJ2-6,.,CASSLGGGTEANVLTF,TGTGCCAGCAGCTTAGGGGGTGGGACTGAGGCCAACGTCCTGACTTTC
.,TRBV20-1,TRBJ2-1,TRBD2,CSASGTRGYEQFF,TGCAGTGCTTCCGGGACTAGGGGGTATGAGCAGTTCTTC
many,TRBV28,TRBJ2-7,.,CASSLRIGPYEQYF,TGTGCCAGCAGTTTAAGGATTGGACCCTACGAGCAGTACTTC
.,TRBV5-8,TRBJ2-3,.,CASSQDLGDTQYF,TGTGCCAGCAGCCAGGACTTAGGAGATACGCAGTATTTT
many,TRBV15,TRBJ1-1,.,CATSSNREVETEAFF,TGTGCCACCAGCAGCAACAGGGAGGTGGAGACTGAAGCTTTCTTT
few,TRBV29-1,TRBJ1-1,.,CSVDYRRNTEAFF,TGCAGCGTTGATTACAGGAGGAACACTGAAGCTTTCTTT
.,TRBV7-2,TRBJ2-7,.,CASSLERVRVYEQYF,TGTGCCAGCAGCTTAGAGCGAGTTAGGGTCTACGAGCAGTACTTC
few,TRBV4-1,TRBJ2-7,.,CASSQGAGGYEQYF,TGCGCCAGCAGCCAAGGTGCGGGCGGCTACGAGCAGTACTTC
many,TRBV7-9,TRBJ2-7,.,CASSLRPEGEQYF,TGTGCCAGCAGCTTAAGGCCGGAGGGCGAGCAGTACTTC
few,TRBV20-1,TRBJ2-7,.,CSAPTDDRIYEQYF,TGCAGTGCTCCAACTGACGACAGGATCTACGAGCAGTACTTC
many,TRBV10-1,TRBJ2-7,.,CASRATGSYEQYF,TGCGCCAGCAGGGCAACCGGGAGCTACGAGCAGTACTTC
.,TRBV10-3,TRBJ2-3,.,CAISDTVSSTDTQYF,TGTGCCATCAGTGATACAGTCTCTAGCACAGATACGCAGTATTTT
.,TRBV5-1,TRBJ1-1,TRBD1,CAGRPTGDWTEAFF,TGTGCCGGCAGACCGACAGGGGATTGGACTGAAGCTTTCTTT
.,TRBV6-2/TRBV6-3,TRBJ1-5,.,CASTPSGGGNQPQHF,TGTGCCAGCACCCCCTCGGGGGGTGGGAATCAGCCCCAGCATTTT
.,TRBV29-1,TRBJ1-4,TRBD1,CSAGGGSEKLFF,TGCAGCGCAGGGGGAGGAAGCGAAAAACTGTTTTTT
many,TRBV7-6,TRBJ2-1,.,CASSSRDEQFF,TGTGCCAGCAGCTCGCGGGATGAGCAGTTCTTC
many,TRBV29-1,TRBJ1-1,.,CSVSEGLNTEAFF,TGCAGCGTAAGTGAGGGGCTGAACACTGAAGCTTTCTTT
few,TRBV27,TRBJ2-7,TRBD1,CASGPDRAYEQYF,TGTGCCAGCGGACCCGACAGGGCTTACGAGCAGTACTTC
.,TRBV25-1,TRBJ2-1,TRBD2,CASSEYGGRGSDEQFF,TGTGCCAGCAGTGAATATGGTGGGCGCGGGAGTGATGAGCAGTTCTTC
.,TRBV5-1,TRBJ1-2,.,CASSLLVDYGYTF,TGCGCCAGCAGCTTGTTAGTAGACTATGGCTACACCTTC
.,TRBV29-1,TRBJ2-1,TRBD2,CSAKREGHEQFF,TGCAGCGCAAAGCGGGAGGGCCATGAGCAGTTCTTC
.,TRBV10-2,TRBJ1-1,.,CASSETSGVTNTEAFF,TGCGCCAGCAGTGAAACCTCGGGGGTTACGAACACTGAAGCTTTCTTT
few,TRBV6-1,TRBJ2-6,.,CASTPTISGANVLTF,TGTGCCAGCACTCCGACGATCTCTGGGGCCAACGTCCTGACTTTC
.,TRBV4-2,TRBJ2-2,.,CASSQDAGGLMSGTGELFF,TGTGCCAGCAGCCAAGATGCAGGGGGGTTGATGTCTGGCACCGGGGAGCTGTTTTTT
many,TRBV30,TRBJ2-2,.,CAWSRGRVGTGELFF,TGTGCCTGGAGTCGGGGGCGCGTCGGCACCGGGGAGCTGTTTTTT
few,TRBV10-3,TRBJ2-3,TRBD2,CAISVAGGPRDTQYF,TGTGCCATCAGCGTAGCGGGAGGGCCCCGAGATACGCAGTATTTT
many,TRBV7-2,TRBJ1-1,TRBD1,CASSLTGMNTEAFF,TGTGCCAGCAGCCTGACAGGGATGAACACTGAAGCTTTCTTT
.,TRBV4-2,TRBJ2-1,TRBD2,CASSQDIGAGSGNEQFF,TGTGCCAGCAGCCAAGATATCGGAGCGGGATCGGGGAATGAGCAGTTCTTC
many,TRBV30,TRBJ1-2,.,CAWSKTHMFYGYTF,TGTGCCTGGAGTAAGACCCATATGTTCTATGGCTACACCTTC
many,TRBV27,TRBJ2-1,TRBD2,CASSLLGLAGGYEQFF,TGTGCCAGCAGTTTACTAGGACTAGCGGGAGGGTATGAGCAGTTCTTC
many,TRBV9,TRBJ2-1,.,CASSVTSEGEIYNEQFF,TGTGCCAGCAGCGTTACATCGGAAGGGGAAATCTACAATGAGCAGTTCTTC
many,TRBV7-2,TRBJ1-1,.,CASSLDVRLAEAFF,TGTGCCAGCAGCTTAGACGTTAGGCTCGCTGAAGCTTTCTTT
many,TRBV6-1,TRBJ2-7,TRBD2,CASTVTSGSYEQYF,TGTGCCAGCACAGTGACTAGCGGGAGCTACGAGCAGTACTTC
.,TRBV4-2,TRBJ2-7,.,CASSPTRQSTYEQYF,TGTGCCAGCAGCCCCACTCGACAGAGTACATACGAGCAGTACTTC
many,TRBV28,TRBJ2-5,.,CASSRTETQYF,TGTGCCAGCAGCCGAACTGAGACCCAGTACTTC
.,TRBV28,TRBJ1-5,.,CASSFLLGTDTQHF,TGTGCCAGCAGTTTTCTCCTAGGCACAGATACGCAGCATTTT
few,TRBV7-2,TRBJ2-2,.,CASSPFGRVGRTTGELFF,TGTGCCAGCAGCCCCTTTGGCCGCGTGGGGAGAACCACCGGGGAGCTGTTTTTT
many,TRBV20-1,TRBJ1-6,TRBD1,CSALDRGGFYNSPLHF,TGCAGTGCCTTGGACAGGGGAGGGTTCTATAATTCACCCCTCCACTTT
.,TRBV6-5,TRBJ2-7,.,CASSYIETSYEQYF,TGTGCCAGCAGTTACATCGAGACCTCCTACGAGCAGTACTTC
many,TRBV28,TRBJ1-5,.,CASSLVNRNQPQHF,TGTGCCAGCAGTTTGGTCAATCGCAATCAGCCCCAGCATTTT
.,TRBV2,TRBJ2-1,TRBD2,CASSVETGAGTSVINEQFF,TGTGCCAGCAGTGTCGAAACAGGGGCCGGGACTAGCGTCATCAATGAGCAGTTCTTC
.,TRBV7-3,TRBJ2-1,TRBD2,CASSIAGGFYNEQFF,TGTGCCAGCAGCATAGCGGGAGGGTTTTACAATGAGCAGTTCTTC
many,TRBV20-1,TRBJ2-3,TRBD1,CSARDRGATDTQYF,TGCAGTGCCCGGGACAGGGGTGCCACAGATACGCAGTATTTT
many,TRBV6-1,TRBJ2-7,.,CASRPYSRESYEQYF,TGTGCCAGCAGACCTTACTCCAGGGAATCCTACGAGCAGTACTTC
many,TRBV5-1,TRBJ2-3,TRBD2,CASSDTSGSGDTQYF,TGCGCCAGCAGCGATACTAGCGGGAGCGGTGATACGCAGTATTTT
many,TRBV7-2,TRBJ1-3,.,CASSLGVMVPNTIYF,TGTGCCAGCAGCTTAGGAGTCATGGTCCCAAACACCATATATTTT
many,TRBV29-1,TRBJ2-1,TRBD1,CSVEGQVYYNEQFF,TGCAGCGTTGAGGGACAGGTGTACTACAATGAGCAGTTCTTC
many,TRBV2,TRBJ2-7,TRBD1,CAGSRDRDYEQYF,TGTGCCGGTTCCCGGGACAGAGATTACGAGCAGTACTTC
many,TRBV27,TRBJ2-3,TRBD2,CASSRLAGMGDTQYF,TGTGCCAGCAGTCGACTAGCGGGGATGGGGGATACGCAGTATTTT